Included here is one T cell receptor beta chain sequence, with context. Its antigen is unknown. The V end lost 6 bases, the J end lost 8 bases, and 19 bases lay between the germline ends. The length of the CDR3 is 14 residues. Germline CDR1 reads SNHLY; CDR2 reads FYNNEI. Here immunoSEQ multiplex PCR was the method, and the copy in TCRdb shows in-frame clones only, minus some. The sample yields about 3,500 clones, less than 30% seen once. The entry originates in a study of T cells in localized non-small cell lung cancer. Study-level points and caveats: Within adjacent lung there appeared a median 57 of the top 100 tumor clones. Increased T cell density in blood showed an association with longer overall survival. Compared with tumor, uninvolved adjacent lung displayed greater T cell clonality, ranking highest overall. Multi-region tumor sequencing was not done, so intratumor heterogeneity could not be excluded.

The clonotype was recovered from a man aged 35-69 years with stage II squamous cell lung carcinoma. The chain joins TRBV2 to TRBJ1-2; D is perhaps TRBD1 (6 bases). Source: lung tumor tissue, taken before any cancer treatment. This CDR3 reads CASRKDSPSKGYTF. Here the CDR3 DNA reads TGTGCCAGCAGAAAGGACAGCCCTTCGAAGGGCTACACCTTC.